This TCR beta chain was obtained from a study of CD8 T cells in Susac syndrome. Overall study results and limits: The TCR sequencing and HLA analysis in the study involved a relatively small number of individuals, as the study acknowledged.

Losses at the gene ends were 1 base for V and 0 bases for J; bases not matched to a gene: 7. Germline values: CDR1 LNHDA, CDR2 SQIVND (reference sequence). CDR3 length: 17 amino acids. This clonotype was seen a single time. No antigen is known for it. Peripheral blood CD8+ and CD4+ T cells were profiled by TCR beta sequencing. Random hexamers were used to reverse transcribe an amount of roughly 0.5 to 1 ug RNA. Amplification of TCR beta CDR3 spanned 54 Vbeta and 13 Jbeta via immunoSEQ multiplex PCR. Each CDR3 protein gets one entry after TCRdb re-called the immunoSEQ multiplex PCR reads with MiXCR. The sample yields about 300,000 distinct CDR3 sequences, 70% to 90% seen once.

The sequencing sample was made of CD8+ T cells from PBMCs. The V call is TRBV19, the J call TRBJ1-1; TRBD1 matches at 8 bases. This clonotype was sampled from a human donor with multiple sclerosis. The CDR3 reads CASSIGTGTGLNTEAFF. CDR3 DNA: TGTGCCAGTAGTATAGGCACCGGGACAGGACTGAACACTGAAGCTTTCTTT.